This T cell receptor beta chain was obtained from a study of T cell repertoires and HLA-DP antigens. The study, taken as a whole, reports: The CD4+ repertoire was not split into naive and memory. Total CD4+ responders were stimulated by HeLa antigen-presenting cells.

Here immunoSEQ multiplex PCR was the method, and the copy in TCRdb shows in-frame clones only, minus some. The data show around 90,000 clones, 86% seen once. A remark on this clone: The antigen is not known.

Untouched CD4+ T cells were bead-isolated at roughly 98% purity. Sequencing input: CD4+ T cells from PBMCs. The receptor was derived from a middle-aged man in good health and CMV-seronegative.

The CDR3 protein is CASSRLAFSSYNEQFF. CDR3 nucleotide sequence: TGTGCCAGCAGCCGCTTAGCGTTTAGCTCCTACAATGAGCAGTTCTTC. The V call is TRBV5-4, the J call TRBJ2-1; TRBD2 is a possible D gene (5 bases). The V end was cut by 4 bases, the J end by 0 bases, with 14 bases between. This CDR3 is 16 amino acids long. Per the germline V gene, CDR1 is SGHNT and CDR2 is YYREEE (reference sequence).